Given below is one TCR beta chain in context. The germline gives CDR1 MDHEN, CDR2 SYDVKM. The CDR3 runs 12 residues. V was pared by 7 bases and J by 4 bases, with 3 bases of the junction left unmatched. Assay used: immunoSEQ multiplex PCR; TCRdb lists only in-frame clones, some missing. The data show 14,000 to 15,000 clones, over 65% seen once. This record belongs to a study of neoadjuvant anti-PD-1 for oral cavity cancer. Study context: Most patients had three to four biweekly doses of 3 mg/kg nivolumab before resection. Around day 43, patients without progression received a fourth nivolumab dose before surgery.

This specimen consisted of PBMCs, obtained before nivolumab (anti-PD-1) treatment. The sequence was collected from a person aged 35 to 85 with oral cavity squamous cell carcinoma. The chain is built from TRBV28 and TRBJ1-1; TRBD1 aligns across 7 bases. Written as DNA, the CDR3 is TGTGCCAGCAAGTCAGGGGGCACTGAAGCTTTCTTT. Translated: CASKSGGTEAFF.